Described below is a single T cell receptor (beta chain) sequence and its context. The sample carries other DNA sequences with the same CDR3. These data come from a study of blood T cell repertoires in COVID-19. CDR1 and CDR2 (germline): SGDLS, YYNGEE. The ends were cut back, 0 bases at V and 2 bases at J, with 13 bases in the middle. The CDR3 has 16 residues. Only in-frame clones appear in the TCRdb table, and some are missing; sequencing was by immunoSEQ multiplex PCR. This table holds around 64,000 clones, approximately 90% found once. This clonotype was sampled from a woman over 75 with acute or convalescent COVID-19. V gene TRBV9 combines with J gene TRBJ2-3; a weak D match, TRBD2 (6 bases). The sequencing input was peripheral blood. CDR3 sequence (DNA): TGTGCCAGCAGCGTAGGTAGTAGCGGCATCACAGATACGCAGTATTTT. This gives the protein CASSVGSSGITDTQYF. Complete variable domain (other parts from reference TRBV9 and TRBJ2-3): DSGVTQTPKHLITATGQRVTLRCSPRSGDLSVYWYQQSLDQGLQFLIQYYNGEERAKGNILERFSAQQFPDLHSELNLSSLELGDSALYFCASSVGSSGITDTQYFGPGTRLTVL.